This TCR beta chain derives from a study of blood T cell repertoires in COVID-19. The CDR3 totals 16 residues. With 3 bases removed from V and 3 bases from J, the gap between germline ends came to 15 bases. Germline V gene sequence: CDR1 MNHEY, CDR2 SMNVEV (reference sequence). Only in-frame clones appear in the TCRdb table, and some are missing; sequencing was by immunoSEQ multiplex PCR. The profile shows 350,000 to 400,000 clones, under 90% of them singletons. All enrollees were roughly 18 to 100 years old and from 20 to 30 US areas. The origin of this receptor is a woman aged 25 to 39 who had recovered from COVID-19. The rearrangement uses TRBV27 and TRBJ1-3; no firm D call. Input material: PBMCs or T cells enriched from blood (not recorded which). This CDR3 reads CASSFRVSEHGNTIYF. The CDR3 DNA is TGTGCCAGCAGTTTTCGGGTAAGCGAACATGGAAACACCATATATTTT.